The clone carrying this TCR beta chain occurred once. The antigen is not known. This sample stems from a study of shared clonotypes between healthy human individuals. About the research overall: Donors had three CD4 naive, three CD4 memory, two CD8 naive and one CD8 memory plate apiece. Overall study results and limits: Tissue TCR repertoires likely differ from these blood-only repertoires. In having few donors, the study represented limited genetic and exposure-history diversity.

The data were produced by immunoSEQ multiplex PCR, yet TCRdb's version contains in-frame clones alone and is incomplete. The data hold around 610,000 clones, with about 95% observed a single time. Positive CCR7 selection of CD45RO-negative cells yielded the naive CD8 cells, and terminally differentiated effector memory CD45RA+ cells were excluded. The TCR comes from a woman aged 25 to 39 in good health. What was sequenced was naive CD8+ T cells sorted from blood.

The CDR3 DNA reads TGCGCCAGCAGCCAAGACTGGGCCTACGAGCAGTACTTC. The encoded protein is CASSQDWAYEQYF. The chain recombines TRBV4-1 with TRBJ2-7; unclear D gene. This CDR3 has 13 residues. Trimming pared 0 bases from V and 2 bases from J, leaving 5 bases between. Germline-derived CDR1 and CDR2 are MGHRA and YSYEKL.